The clone carrying this T cell receptor beta chain was observed at least ten times. Its target is not known. The TCR beta CDR3 regions underwent amplification using RNA transcripts as the source. First-round RT-PCR with HTBI primers amplified the TCR CDR3 region. TCRdb used MiXCR to reprocess the multiplex PCR reads, holding one entry per CDR3 protein. This table holds about 200,000 distinct CDR3 sequences, about 17% found once. The entry originates in a study of T cells in Graves' hyperthyroidism and ophthalmopathy. Study-wide results and caveats: Most thyroid clonotypes that were expanded above 0.001 also turned up in blood.

CDR3 size: 18 residues. The V and J ends lost 6 bases and 0 bases respectively, with 21 bases between them. The gene calls are TRBV12-3 or TRBV12-4 and TRBJ2-4; D uncertain. The clonotype comes from a woman between 45 and 60 years old with Graves' hyperthyroidism. Sequences were obtained from blood. As DNA, the CDR3 is TGTGCCAGCAGCCGAGTATCGCTCTCGCTACTAGCCAAAAACATTCAGTACTTC. Encoded protein: CASSRVSLSLLAKNIQYF.